The 26 T cell receptor beta chains below all came from one sample that was sequenced in a study of T-cell reconstitution after alpha-beta-depleted transplantation in children. What these receptors recognize is not known. Broader study findings: One year post-transplant, T-cell counts and diversity were largely derived from T cells produced anew.

The library targeted TCRbeta and was prepared with unique molecular identifiers. TCRdb passed the PCR reads through MiXCR, listing each CDR3 protein once. Seen here are around 300,000 distinct CDR3 sequences, over 7% observed once, and the top ten hold 9.1%. The specimen comprised peripheral blood, sampled 360 days after TCRalphabeta/CD19-depleted stem cell transplant. The receptors were sampled from a female patient aged 2-15 years who had a stem cell transplant for Fanconi anemia, so the T cells may come from the graft donor.

This clonotype has at least ten counts. This rearrangement joins TRBV12-3 or TRBV12-4 to TRBJ2-1, with 13 bases matching TRBD2. CDR3 length: 15 residues. Trimming at V came to 7 bases and at J to 6 bases, leaving 6 bases not matched to a gene. Written as DNA, the CDR3 is TGTGCCAGCAAACCGGGACTAGCGGGAATCAATGAGCAGTTCTTC. This codes for CASKPGLAGINEQFF.

This clonotype was found many times. The chain recombines TRBV10-3 with TRBJ2-1; unclear D gene. The CDR3 is 15 amino acids. CDR1 and CDR2 from the germline V gene are ENHRY and SYGVKD. Between the trimmed V and J ends, which lost 2 bases and 0 bases, there was a span of 8 bases. CDR3 protein: CAISETQSSYNEQFF. CDR3 bases: TGTGCCATCAGTGAGACCCAGAGCTCCTACAATGAGCAGTTCTTC.

This clonotype was found many times. The chain recombines TRBV5-1 with TRBJ2-7, with 9 bases identical to TRBD1. V was clipped by 0 bases and J by 4 bases; unmatched bases: 5. The CDR3 sequence is 15 residues long. Looked up from germline, CDR1 is SGHRS and CDR2 is YFSETQ. CDR3 in DNA: TGCGCCAGCAGCTTGGGACAGGGGGTTTTTTACGAGCAGTACTTC. As protein: CASSLGQGVFYEQYF.

This clonotype was counted at least ten times. The rearrangement links TRBV10-3 to TRBJ1-3; a possible D gene is TRBD1 (5 bases). Germline-derived CDR1 and CDR2 are ENHRY and SYGVKD. This CDR3 region has 15 residues. Trimming removed 3 bases at V and 0 bases at J, with 9 bases between. The CDR3 reads CAISDAGTSGNTIYF. Here the CDR3 DNA reads TGTGCCATCAGTGATGCAGGGACCTCTGGAAACACCATATATTTT.

This chain connects TRBV29-1 to TRBJ1-1, with 7 bases lining up with TRBD1. This CDR3 has 13 residues. V lost 4 bases, J lost 3 bases, and 5 bases stayed unmatched. Per the germline V gene, CDR1 is SQVTM and CDR2 is ANQGSEA. CDR3 nucleotide sequence: TGCAGCGTTGGTGACAGGGTGGACACTGAAGCTTTCTTT. This gives the protein CSVGDRVDTEAFF.

V is TRBV28 and J is TRBJ2-2, with TRBD1 matching 12 bases. Germline CDR1 MDHEN, CDR2 SYDVKM. The CDR3 has 16 amino acids. V was clipped by 4 bases and J by 8 bases; unmatched bases: 8. The CDR3 region is CASSSPGQGARGELFF. DNA for the CDR3: TGTGCCAGCAGTTCCCCGGGACAGGGGGCTAGAGGGGAGCTGTTTTTT.

V usage is TRBV7-2 and J usage is TRBJ2-3, with 7 bases identical to TRBD1. This CDR3 has 14 residues. Germline V lookup: CDR1 SGHTA, CDR2 FQGNSA. After removal of 4 bases from V and 4 bases from J, the junction contained 5 bases not matched to a gene. The CDR3 nucleotides are TGTGCCAGCAGCTCGACAGGGTGGGCAGATACGCAGTATTTT. The encoded protein is CASSSTGWADTQYF.

This clonotype was recorded a few times. The chain links TRBV9 to TRBJ2-2; TRBD1 is a possible D gene (5 bases). V was cut by 0 bases and J by 4 bases, with 13 bases left in between. The CDR3 length is 16 residues. From germline, CDR1 is SGDLS and CDR2 YYNGEE. For the CDR3, the DNA is TGTGCCAGCAGCGTAGTCTTAGCTCAGGGCACCGGGGAGCTGTTTTTT. It codes for CASSVVLAQGTGELFF.

At least ten counts were recorded for this clonotype. The chain is built from TRBV5-1 and TRBJ2-5, with D tentatively TRBD1 or TRBD2 (5 bases each). In germline, CDR1 is SGHRS, CDR2 YFSETQ. The CDR3 loop spans 15 amino acids. Deletions cut 2 bases from V and 0 bases from J, with 11 bases between. The CDR3 protein is CASSFQPGHQETQYF. CDR3 sequence (DNA): TGCGCCAGCAGCTTCCAACCGGGACACCAAGAGACCCAGTACTTC.

This clonotype was picked up many times. The chain employs TRBV29-1 and TRBJ1-1; 9 nucleotides match TRBD1. J gave up 1 base and V 6 bases, and 9 bases lay outside the gene matches. The CDR3 runs to 15 residues. Looked up from germline, CDR1 is SQVTM and CDR2 is ANQGSEA. The chain's CDR3 is CSVRWTGAKNTEAFF. The CDR3 DNA reads TGCAGCGTACGTTGGACAGGGGCTAAGAACACTGAAGCTTTCTTT.

This clonotype has a count of ten or more. The genes are TRBV20-1 and TRBJ1-5; D remains unclear. Germline CDR1 reads DFQATT; CDR2 reads SNEGSKA (reference sequence). With 3 bases removed from V and 2 bases from J, the gap between germline ends came to 8 bases. CDR3 length: 13 amino acids. The CDR3 DNA reads TGCAGTGCTAGCACATTCCGCAATCAGCCCCAGCATTTT. Its protein product is CSASTFRNQPQHF.

This clonotype showed up many times. The chain links TRBV11-3 to TRBJ2-2; 7 bases line up with TRBD2. With V trimmed by 1 base and J by 0 bases, 2 bases remained unmatched. Germline V gives CDR1 SGHNT, CDR2 YENEEA. The CDR3 sequence is 16 residues long. The CDR3 here is CASSLAGRANTGELFF. CDR3 bases: TGTGCCAGCAGCTTAGCTGGGAGGGCGAACACCGGGGAGCTGTTTTTT.

This clonotype was found a few times. J is TRBJ1-3 and V is TRBV28; D is unclear. The V end lost 5 bases, the J end lost 4 bases, and 15 bases lay between the germline ends. CDR1 MDHEN and CDR2 SYDVKM come from the germline V gene. CDR3 length: 15 amino acids. CDR3 amino acids: CASSDRPAEGNTIYF. CDR3 nucleotide sequence: TGTGCCAGCAGTGACCGGCCAGCCGAGGGAAACACCATATATTTT.

This clonotype was detected ten times or more. The chain has TRBV4-2 and TRBJ1-1, with unresolved D. This CDR3 spans 14 amino acids. The V gene lost 3 bases and the J gene lost 0 bases, with 8 bases spanning the gap. Germline V gives CDR1 LGHNA, CDR2 YNFKEQ. For the CDR3, the DNA is TGTGCCAGCAGCCAGGGGTCCATGAACACTGAAGCTTTCTTT. It specifies CASSQGSMNTEAFF.

In its sample, this clonotype was seen many times. V gene TRBV5-1 combines with J gene TRBJ2-6; D remains ambiguous. Germline CDR1 and CDR2: SGHRS and YFSETQ. Trimming removed 0 bases at V and 3 bases at J, with 4 bases between. CDR3 length: 14 residues. CDR3 DNA: TGCGCCAGCAGCTTGGCAGATGGGGCCAACGTCCTGACTTTC. This translates into CASSLADGANVLTF.

This clonotype showed up many times. V and J are TRBV9 and TRBJ2-1; TRBD2 agrees at 7 bases. The germline CDR1 and CDR2 sequences are SGDLS and YYNGEE. The length of the CDR3 is 17 residues. After removal of 3 bases from V and 4 bases from J, the junction contained 13 bases not matched to a gene. CDR3 bases: TGTGCCAGCAGCGATTTATTTGGCGGGGGAGGATACAATGAGCAGTTCTTC. Translation: CASSDLFGGGGYNEQFF.

This clonotype showed up many times. The chain joins TRBV9 to TRBJ2-1, with TRBD2 matching over 7 bases. CDR1 SGDLS and CDR2 YYNGEE come from the germline V gene. Trimming at V came to 2 bases and at J to 9 bases, leaving 8 bases not matched to a gene. The CDR3 is 14 amino acids. The CDR3 DNA reads TGTGCCAGCAGCGTGCAAGCGGGGTTCAGTGAGCAGTTCTTC. It encodes CASSVQAGFSEQFF. The complete variable domain, with remaining parts taken from reference TRBV9 and TRBJ2-1, reads DSGVTQTPKHLITATGQRVTLRCSPRSGDLSVYWYQQSLDQGLQFLIQYYNGEERAKGNILERFSAQQFPDLHSELNLSSLELGDSALYFCASSVQAGFSEQFFGPGTRLTVL.

This clonotype was seen a few times. In DNA form, the CDR3 reads TGCAGAGGCGGGGGGGGTCGCAATGAGCAGTTCTTC. It is translated as CRGGGGRNEQFF. This chain joins TRBV20-1 and TRBJ2-1, with TRBD2 identical over 9 bases. CDR3 length: 12 residues. Germline V gene lookup returns CDR1 DFQATT and CDR2 SNEGSKA (reference sequence).

This clonotype was picked up many times. The chain recombines TRBV6-2 or TRBV6-3 with TRBJ2-1; 16 bases are a match to TRBD2. There are 21 residues in the CDR3. Germline trimming cut 6 bases from V and 7 bases from J; bases unmatched to any gene: 21. The germline V gene has CDR1 MNHEY and CDR2 SVGEGT. CDR3 amino acids: CASSSRFTGTSGRARFNEQFF. The CDR3 nucleotides are TGTGCCAGCAGCTCACGTTTCACAGGGACTAGCGGGAGGGCCAGGTTTAATGAGCAGTTCTTC.

This clonotype showed up many times. The rearrangement links TRBV12-3 or TRBV12-4 to TRBJ1-2; D is unresolved. The CDR3 loop spans 14 amino acids. The ends were cut back, 6 bases at V and 2 bases at J, with 13 bases in the middle. CDR3 coding DNA: TGTGCCAGCAGCCCGCATGATCCAAACTATGGCTACACCTTC. Translated: CASSPHDPNYGYTF.

The CDR3 bases are TGTGCCAGCAGCCTCCGGGCGGGTAAGGACGAGCAGTACGTC. Translating it yields CASSLRAGKDEQYV. J is TRBJ2-7 and V is TRBV2; weak D call: TRBD2 (5 bases). Looked up from germline, CDR1 is SNHLY and CDR2 is FYNNEI. Trimming shortened V by 6 bases and J by 5 bases, and 17 bases separated the two germline ends. This CDR3 contains 14 residues.

Points on this clonotype: A clone one base away is much larger, so this may be a read error. This rearrangement joins TRBV29-1 to TRBJ1-1; D not certain. This CDR3 is built from 13 residues. In germline, CDR1 is SQVTM, CDR2 ANQGSEA. This chain's CDR3 is CSVETPRMTGAIF. DNA of the CDR3: TGCAGCGTGGAAACCCCCCGGATGACGGGAGCTATCTTT. The whole variable domain, filled in from reference TRBV29-1 and TRBJ1-1, reads SAVISQKPSRDICQRGTSLTIQCQVDSQVTMMFWYRQQPGQSLTLIATANQGSEATYESGFVIDKFPISRPNLTFSTLTVSNMSPEDSSIYLCSVETPRMTGAIFGQGTRLTVV.

This clonotype occurred many times. The chain couples TRBV20-1 to TRBJ2-3; 8 bases agree with TRBD2. The germline gives CDR1 DFQATT, CDR2 SNEGSKA (reference sequence). V lost 4 bases, J lost 6 bases, and 9 bases stayed unmatched. This CDR3 region has 14 residues. As DNA, the CDR3 is TGCAGTGCTACGATAGCGGGATGGTATGATACGCAGTATTTT. This sequence encodes CSATIAGWYDTQYF.

The chain carries TRBV4-1 and TRBJ1-2, with a weak D call TRBD1 (6 bases). Germline CDR1 MGHRA, CDR2 YSYEKL. Trimming cost V 7 bases and J 6 bases, with 15 bases left between them. The CDR3 covers 13 residues. The CDR3 reads CASNYDRPDGYTF. As DNA, the CDR3 is TGCGCCAGCAACTACGACAGGCCGGATGGCTACACCTTC.

The CDR3 here is CASSLEADYGYTF. The CDR3 nucleotides are TGCGCCAGCAGCTTGGAGGCAGACTATGGCTACACCTTC. The genes are TRBV5-1 and TRBJ1-2; no clear D. CDR1 and CDR2 from the germline V gene are SGHRS and YFSETQ. Trimming shortened V by 0 bases and J by 3 bases, and 6 bases separated the two germline ends. The CDR3 sequence is 13 residues long.

This clonotype has only one observation. This chain joins TRBV10-3 and TRBJ1-2; D is ambiguous. Trimming cost V 0 bases and J 8 bases, with 13 bases left between them. The CDR3 covers 14 residues. CDR1 ENHRY and CDR2 SYGVKD come from the germline V gene. The CDR3: CAISESGSTGGYTF. CDR3 nucleotides: TGTGCCATCAGTGAGTCCGGTTCAACCGGGGGCTACACCTTC.